Detailed here is one TCR beta chain. Which antigen it targets is not known. Base quality data are lacking; no much larger clone is found one base away. After removal of 2 bases from V and 2 bases from J, the junction retains 1 base not matched to a gene. The CDR3 holds 13 amino acids from the cysteine to the phenylalanine. Only the CDR3 DNA is retained, 39 bases long and in frame from the first base. Reading the germline V gene (reference sequence) gives CDR1 SGHNT and CDR2 YYREEE. The donors were included in the validation cohort of around 120 subjects, a group kept apart from the roughly 670-subject first cohort. Library generation was performed with the immunoSEQ multiplex PCR assay. As for the original processing: A statistical classification framework was developed to diagnose cytomegalovirus status using the catalog of TCR beta chain sequences. The source is immuneACCESS, and TCRdb retained only in-frame sequences with V and J called. Part of the clones is not carried over; for the studies checked, unresolved V genes explain less than half of this, and the remainder is unexplained. That table supplies the V and J calls and clone size; D and trimming were determined from the DNA. Present in this sample are some 66,000 clones, around 97% of which were seen just once. The ten largest clones capture around 1.6% of the sample.

The data were obtained in a study of cytomegalovirus exposure and HLA in healthy donors (dated by TCRdb to between 2016 and 2019). Looking at the study overall: According to a later analysis, one platform produced both the 120 validation repertoires and the 700 or so repertoires of the first cohort. A separate validation cohort of approximately 120 different subjects was used in addition to the 666-subject first cohort. To predict cytomegalovirus infection status, the study brought together high-throughput TCR immunosequencing, statistical association of individual TCRs with disease status, and machine learning. The study was designed to test whether signatures of past pathogen exposure could be identified by cataloging public T cell receptors. Broad study findings and their caveats: Most TCR sequences were observed very rarely across donors, whereas some public TCRs were present in many individuals. Of the cluster scores, about 94% were above 0 in a later analysis, which found that TCRs clustered in the first cohort also tended to co-occur in the 120 or so validation repertoires. All 130 or so repertoires were used to score co-occurrence in the validation cohort in a later analysis, because that analysis had no HLA typing for the cohort. According to the authors, the approach could potentially be generalized to other disease states and immunological phenotypes. A total of fewer than 200 TCR beta chains were listed by the study as associated with cytomegalovirus. Three of the identified cytomegalovirus-associated TCR beta chains were confirmed in vitro to be specific for cytomegalovirus antigens. The classifier was reported to diagnose cytomegalovirus status with high specificity and sensitivity in both the original cohort and the validation cohort.

The sequenced sample was PBMCs. The chain is assembled from TRBV5-4 and TRBJ2-7; 7 nucleotides in the junction match TRBD1. This clonotype originated in a woman aged 18-35 years in good health and CMV-seropositive. The sequence in DNA is TGTGCCAGCAGCTTCGGACAGGCCTACGAGCAGTACTTC. It is translated as CASSFGQAYEQYF.